This TCR beta chain was profiled in a study of T cells after yellow fever vaccination. The study, taken as a whole, reports: Reappearance after the booster was observed for most primary-vaccination clones (roughly 96% CD4, over 75% CD8).

CDR1 is LNHDA and CDR2 is SQIVND in the germline V gene (reference sequence). With 3 bases clipped from V and 2 bases from J, the junction kept 6 bases outside the gene matches. The CDR3 consists of 15 residues. One entry per CDR3 protein, called by TCRdb with MiXCR from the 5' RACE reads. The repertoire consists of 300,000 to 350,000 distinct CDR3 sequences, with roughly 4% occurring once and the leading ten covering roughly 26%. On this clonotype itself: Its antigen remains unidentified.

The sequence was collected from a young man who received the YFV17D yellow fever vaccine. V usage is TRBV19 and J usage is TRBJ2-5; TRBD1 agrees at 7 bases. This specimen consisted of PBMCs, obtained 5 days after the yellow fever booster vaccination. CDR3 region: CASSINPGQQETQYF. The DNA of the CDR3 is TGTGCCAGTAGTATCAACCCGGGACAGCAAGAGACCCAGTACTTC.